Listed here are 3 T cell receptor beta chains from one sample, sequenced in a study of blood T cell repertoires in COVID-19. Clones were read by immunoSEQ multiplex PCR, and TCRdb kept only the in-frame ones, dropping some. The sample has some 80,000 clones, roughly 90% seen once; the top ten hold 2.5% to 3%. Material for sequencing was peripheral blood. The receptor source for this set is a man aged 50-59 years with COVID-19, enrolled during active disease.

This chain links TRBV18 with TRBJ2-3; 7 bases match TRBD2. This CDR3 contains 13 residues. Unmatched junction bases numbered 4, after V lost 6 bases and J lost 4 bases. CDR1 and CDR2 (germline): KGHSH, LQKENI. The CDR3 protein is CASSDGRSDTQYF. CDR3 coding DNA: TGTGCCAGCTCCGACGGGAGGTCAGATACGCAGTATTTT.

This rearrangement joins TRBV11-1 to TRBJ2-3; TRBD2 matches 8 bases. Per germline, CDR1 SGHAT and CDR2 FQDESV (reference sequence). Unmatched junction bases numbered 11, after V lost 3 bases and J lost 6 bases. The CDR3 is made up of 16 amino acids. The CDR3 protein is CASSFRDPREGDTQYF. The CDR3 nucleotides are TGTGCCAGCAGCTTCCGGGACCCACGGGAGGGTGATACGCAGTATTTT.

The chain employs TRBV28 and TRBJ2-1; 14 positions match TRBD2. The CDR3 extends over 16 amino acids. J gave up 9 bases and V 2 bases, and 6 bases lay outside the gene matches. Germline lookup yields CDR1 MDHEN and CDR2 SYDVKM. DNA of the CDR3: TGTGCCAGCAGTTTAAGCCCAGGGACTAGCGGGAGTGAGCAGTTCTTC. This codes for CASSLSPGTSGSEQFF.